This TCR beta chain was recorded in a study of blood T cell repertoires in COVID-19. Overall study: Researchers got acute and convalescent COVID-19 samples from the United States, Italy and Spain. From T cells, B-cell-depleted T cells, or PBMCs came the material, which was cDNA or gDNA.

Per the study methods: Amplifying reference gene primers gave estimates of nucleated cell counts. Sequenced by immunoSEQ multiplex PCR; TCRdb stores in-frame clones only, minus some. The DNA was the basis for D and trimming; V, J and clone size are from that table. The table records about 180,000 clones, more than 70% of them present only once. This CDR3 comprises 14 residues. V lost 4 bases, J lost 4 bases, and 11 bases lay in between. Germline V gene data show CDR1 as SNHLY and CDR2 as FYNNEI. Material: peripheral blood. The clonotype was recovered from a woman aged 30 to 39 with acute or convalescent COVID-19. This chain joins TRBV2 and TRBJ1-5; D possibly corresponds to TRBD1 (5 bases). The CDR3 sequence is CASSGQGGNQPQHF. The CDR3, as DNA: TGTGCCAGCAGTGGGCAGGGTGGGAATCAGCCCCAGCATTTT.